One and the same sample provided the 11 T cell receptor beta chains below, sequenced in a study of response to subunit inactivated influenza vaccine (dated 2018 in TCRdb). The library was prepared using RT-PCR. Instrument on record: Illumina HiSeq 2500. TCRdb handled the public reads itself, with Q25 trimming in fastp and clone calling in MiXCR, and kept productive beta chains. Every distinct CDR3 protein forms one entry, paired with its most common genes and DNA. Counted in this sample were around 790,000 distinct CDR3 sequences; 21% of them appeared once. Roughly 10% of the sample belongs to the ten largest clones. The sample consisted of PBMCs from blood, taken 5 days after vaccination. Every receptor here comes from a man aged 50-59 years who received an inactivated influenza vaccine. Donor details come from another sample of the same person, matched by shared clones.

The chain combines TRBV7-2 with TRBJ2-5; D not resolved. Germline V gene lookup returns CDR1 SGHTA and CDR2 FQGNSA. The CDR3 runs to 12 residues. Trimming cost V 5 bases and J 4 bases, with 8 bases left between them. CDR3 sequence (DNA): TGTGCCAGCAGCCGCCCAGGAGAGACCCAGTACTTC. Translated: CASSRPGETQYF.

The rearrangement uses TRBV6-1 and TRBJ1-6, with D unresolved. Germline loops: CDR1 MNHNS, CDR2 SASEGT. The germline V and J ends were trimmed by 6 bases and 1 base, with 7 bases remaining between them. The CDR3 covers 14 residues. The CDR3 reads CASSSESYNSPLHF. The CDR3, as DNA: TGTGCCAGCAGCTCAGAGTCCTATAATTCACCCCTCCACTTT.

The chain combines TRBV29-1 with TRBJ2-5, with TRBD1 identical over 8 bases. Germline-derived CDR1 and CDR2 are SQVTM and ANQGSEA. The CDR3 consists of 13 residues. V dropped 4 bases and J dropped 5; count of bases not matched to a gene: 6. The CDR3 coding sequence is TGCAGCGTTGGGTGGACAGGGTGGGAGACCCAGTACTTC. It codes for CSVGWTGWETQYF.

The sample holds a few counts of this clonotype. The gene calls are TRBV7-2 and TRBJ2-5; no definite D call. Looked up from germline, CDR1 is SGHTA and CDR2 is FQGNSA. The CDR3 runs 15 residues. V was trimmed by 2 bases and J by 1 base, leaving 11 bases between them. CDR3 residues: CASSLRLRFQETQYF. CDR3 coding DNA: TGTGCCAGCAGCTTAAGGTTAAGATTCCAAGAGACCCAGTACTTC.

This clonotype has more than one count but fewer than ten. The gene calls are TRBV20-1 and TRBJ2-6, with TRBD1 matching over 9 bases. Trimming removed 6 bases from V and 2 bases from J; junction bases left unmatched: 11. In germline, CDR1 is DFQATT, CDR2 SNEGSKA (reference sequence). The CDR3 runs to 17 residues. CDR3 sequence: CSAGTRDRATGANVLTF. The CDR3 nucleotides are TGCAGTGCCGGCACCCGGGACAGGGCGACTGGGGCCAACGTCCTGACTTTC.

This clonotype appeared a few times. The chain links TRBV11-2 to TRBJ2-2; D is undetermined. This CDR3 contains 15 residues. Germline assignment: CDR1 SGHAT and CDR2 FQNNGV. Trimming removed 0 bases from V and 7 bases from J, with 12 bases in between. In DNA, the CDR3 is TGTGCCAGCAGCTTAGAGATTACTATGGGCGGGGAGCTGTTTTTT. This encodes CASSLEITMGGELFF.

This clonotype appeared many times. The rearrangement joins TRBV12-3 or TRBV12-4 to TRBJ2-5; possible D gene TRBD1, 6 bases. The CDR3 has 12 amino acids. V gave up 7 bases and J gave up 9 bases, with 15 bases separating them. Written as DNA, the CDR3 is TGTGCCAGCAATCGAGGGGGTTTCGCCCAGTACTTC. Protein product: CASNRGGFAQYF.

This clonotype was seen a few times. The chain links TRBV5-1 to TRBJ1-1; no clear D gene. The CDR3 length is 15 residues. Trimming removed 0 bases at V and 4 bases at J, with 13 bases between. Germline CDR1 SGHRS, CDR2 YFSETQ. The CDR3 reads CASSLGAQRGTEAFF. CDR3 nucleotides: TGCGCCAGCAGCTTGGGGGCCCAGCGGGGCACTGAAGCTTTCTTT.

The chain joins TRBV20-1 to TRBJ2-7; D assignment may be TRBD1 or TRBD2 (7 bases each). V was cut by 5 bases and J by 5 bases, with 13 bases left in between. The CDR3 contains 12 residues. The germline V gene has CDR1 DFQATT and CDR2 SNEGSKA (reference sequence). The CDR3 DNA reads as TGCAGTGCTGCCAGGGGGGGCGACGAGCAGTACTTC. This codes for CSAARGGDEQYF.

This clonotype was seen only a few times. The chain links TRBV20-1 to TRBJ1-1; TRBD1 might be the D (5 bases). This CDR3 region has 14 residues. V was shortened by 3 bases and J by 10 bases, with 21 bases between the two germline ends. CDR1 is DFQATT and CDR2 is SNEGSKA in the germline V gene (reference sequence). The CDR3 region has the DNA TGCAGTGCTAGGACAGCTGCCGGGAAGGTTGCAGCTTTCTTT. Amino acids: CSARTAAGKVAAFF.

This clonotype was detected a few times. The V and J genes are TRBV4-3 and TRBJ1-4, with 7 bases matching TRBD1. V shed 5 bases and J 3 bases; nucleotides not matched to a gene: 9. Germline V gene sequence: CDR1 LGHNA, CDR2 YSLEER. The CDR3 has 16 residues. The chain's CDR3 is CASSLNDRASNEKLFF. The CDR3 DNA reads TGCGCCAGCAGCTTAAACGACAGGGCTTCTAATGAAAAACTGTTTTTT.